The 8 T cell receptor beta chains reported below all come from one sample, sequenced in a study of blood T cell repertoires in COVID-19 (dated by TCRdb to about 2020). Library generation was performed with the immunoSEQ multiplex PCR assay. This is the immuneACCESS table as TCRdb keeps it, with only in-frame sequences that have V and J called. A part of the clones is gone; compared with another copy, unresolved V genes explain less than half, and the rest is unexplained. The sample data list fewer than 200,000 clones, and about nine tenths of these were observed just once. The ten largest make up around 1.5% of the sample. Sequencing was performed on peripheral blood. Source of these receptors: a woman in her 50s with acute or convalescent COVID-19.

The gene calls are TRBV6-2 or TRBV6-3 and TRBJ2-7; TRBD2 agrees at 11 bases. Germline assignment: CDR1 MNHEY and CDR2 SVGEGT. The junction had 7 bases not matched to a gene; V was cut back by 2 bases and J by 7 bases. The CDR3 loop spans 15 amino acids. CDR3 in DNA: TGTGCCAGCAGTTACGGGACTAGCGGCCTCCATGAGCAGTACTTC. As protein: CASSYGTSGLHEQYF.

CDR3: CASSRYLGKGYEQYF. DNA of the CDR3: TGTGCCAGCAGCCGCTACCTAGGAAAAGGATACGAGCAGTACTTC. The chain employs TRBV7-2 and TRBJ2-7; D unresolved. Germline values: CDR1 SGHTA, CDR2 FQGNSA. The CDR3 totals 15 residues. V lost 5 bases and J lost 4, with 18 bases in between. The variable domain in full, completed from reference TRBV7-2 and TRBJ2-7, reads GAGVSQSPSNKVTEKGKDVELRCDPISGHTALYWYRQSLGQGLEFLIYFQGNSAPDKSGLPSDRFSAERTGGSVSTLTIQRTQQEDSAVYLCASSRYLGKGYEQYFGPGTRLTVT.

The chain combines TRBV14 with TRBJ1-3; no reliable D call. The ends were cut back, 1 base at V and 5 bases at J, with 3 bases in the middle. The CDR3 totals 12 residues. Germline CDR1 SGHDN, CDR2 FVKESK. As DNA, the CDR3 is TGTGCCAGCAGCCAAGGGCGAAACACCATATATTTT. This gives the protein CASSQGRNTIYF.

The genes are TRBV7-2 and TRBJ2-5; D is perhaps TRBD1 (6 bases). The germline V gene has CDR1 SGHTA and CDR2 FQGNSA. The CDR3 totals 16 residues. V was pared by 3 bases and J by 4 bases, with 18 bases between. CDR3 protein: CASSLSGQLSLETQYF. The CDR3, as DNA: TGTGCCAGCAGCTTGTCCGGACAGTTAAGTTTAGAGACCCAGTACTTC.

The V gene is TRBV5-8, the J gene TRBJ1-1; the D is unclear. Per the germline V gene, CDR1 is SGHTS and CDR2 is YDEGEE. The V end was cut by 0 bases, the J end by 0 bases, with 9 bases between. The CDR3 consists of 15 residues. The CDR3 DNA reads TGTGCCAGCAGCTTGGGACCAGGAATGAACACTGAAGCTTTCTTT. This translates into CASSLGPGMNTEAFF. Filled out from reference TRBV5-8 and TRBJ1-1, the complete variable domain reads EAGVTQSPTHLIKTRGQQATLRCSPISGHTSVYWYQQALGLGLQFLLWYDEGEERNRGNFPPRFSGRQFPNYSSELNVNALELEDSALYLCASSLGPGMNTEAFFGQGTRLTVV.

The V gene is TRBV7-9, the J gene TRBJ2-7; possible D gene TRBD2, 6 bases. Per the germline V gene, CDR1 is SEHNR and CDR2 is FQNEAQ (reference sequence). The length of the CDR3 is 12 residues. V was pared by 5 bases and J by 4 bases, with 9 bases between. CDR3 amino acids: CASSEGLYEQYF. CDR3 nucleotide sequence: TGTGCCAGCAGCGAGGGACTGTACGAGCAGTACTTC.

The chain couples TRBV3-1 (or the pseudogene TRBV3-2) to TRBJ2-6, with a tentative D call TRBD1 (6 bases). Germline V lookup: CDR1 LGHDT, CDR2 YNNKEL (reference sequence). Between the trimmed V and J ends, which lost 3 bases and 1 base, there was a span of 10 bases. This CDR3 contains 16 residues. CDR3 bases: TGTGCCAGCAGCCATGAAAGGGGGTCTGGGGCCAACGTCCTGACTTTC. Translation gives CASSHERGSGANVLTF.

The CDR3 sequence: CASTGFSVHYGYTF. CDR3 bases: TGTGCCAGTACTGGTTTCTCAGTCCACTATGGCTACACCTTC. The rearrangement links TRBV19 to TRBJ1-2; D is unclear. CDR1 LNHDA and CDR2 SQIVND come from the germline V gene (reference sequence). The CDR3 is 14 amino acids. Trimming left V 7 bases short and J 3 bases short, with 15 bases between.